The TCR beta chain described here comes from a study of early T cells in non-severe SARS-CoV-2 infection. On the study more broadly: The study sequenced bulk RNA from unsorted whole blood, with chains unpaired.

Individual cDNA molecules were tagged with unique molecular identifiers, the study reported. TCRdb re-analysed the 5' RACE reads in MiXCR, keeping a single row per CDR3 protein. This repertoire shows some 61,000 distinct CDR3 sequences, approximately 9.7% found once; its top ten account for less than 25%. The CDR3 length is 13 residues. CDR1 MDHEN and CDR2 SYDVKM come from the germline V gene. V gave up 6 bases and J gave up 5 bases, with 13 bases separating them. Regarding the study as a whole: Anti-spike CD8 responses were favored by VDJdb matching, which missed private and CD4 specificities.

Note on this clonotype: The antigen is undetermined.

Sequencing was performed on whole blood. J is TRBJ1-1 and V is TRBV28; D perhaps matches TRBD1 (6 bases). This clonotype originated in an adult who was a healthcare worker with PCR-confirmed SARS-CoV-2 infection or an uninfected control (not recorded which). CDR3 protein: CASRVDRLTEAFF. CDR3 bases: TGTGCCAGCAGGGTAGACAGGTTGACTGAAGCTTTCTTT.